The rows below give T cell receptor beta chains drawn from one sample of a study of beta chain features in type 1 diabetes. TCRdb's table, derived via immunoSEQ multiplex PCR, lists solely in-frame clones and lacks some. This table holds around 150,000 clones, approximately 9.1% found once. The sequenced sample consisted of central memory CD4+ T cells from blood. Receptors were obtained from a woman younger than 45 with type 1 diabetes. Both conserved end residues are part of each CDR3. The D gene is left open where the match is weak. Clone sizes are given selectively: once, few, many, or a class where the clone is expanded.

CDR3 length	V gene	clone size	D gene	J gene	CDR3 protein	CDR3 DNA
15	TRBV4-1	NA	NA	TRBJ1-2	CASSLQTGPNYGYTF	TGCGCCAGCAGCCTCCAGACAGGACCTAACTATGGCTACACCTTC
14	TRBV29-1	NA	TRBD1	TRBJ1-1	CSVVVEGANTEAFF	TGCAGCGTTGTTGTGGAGGGGGCAAACACTGAAGCTTTCTTT
15	TRBV2	NA	TRBD2	TRBJ2-1	CAILAGASSYNEQFF	TGTGCCATTTTAGCGGGAGCCTCCTCCTACAATGAGCAGTTCTTC
16	TRBV28	NA	NA	TRBJ2-2	CASSGFFARRTGELFF	TGTGCCAGCAGTGGTTTCTTCGCCAGGCGCACCGGGGAGCTGTTTTTT
16	TRBV27	NA	TRBD2	TRBJ2-1	CASSSGLAGGANEQFF	TGTGCCAGCAGTTCGGGACTAGCGGGAGGGGCGAATGAGCAGTTCTTC
17	TRBV4-2	few	TRBD1	TRBJ1-3	CASSRVTDRNSGNTIYF	TGTGCCAGCAGCCGTGTGACGGACAGGAACTCTGGAAACACCATATATTTT
13	TRBV29-1	few	NA	TRBJ1-3	CSARRSSGNTIYF	TGCAGCGCGAGAAGATCATCTGGAAACACCATATATTTT
16	TRBV28	few	TRBD2	TRBJ2-7	CASSSGTSGSSYEQYF	TGTGCCAGCAGCTCCGGGACTAGCGGCTCGTCCTACGAGCAGTACTTC
17	TRBV10-3	few	TRBD2	TRBJ2-1	CAISESGSGSSYNEQFF	TGTGCCATCAGTGAGTCAGGTAGCGGGAGCTCCTACAATGAGCAGTTCTTC
17	TRBV4-2	NA	TRBD2	TRBJ2-1	CASSQAGTTSGYNEQFF	TGTGCCAGCAGCCAAGCTGGTACGACTAGCGGATACAATGAGCAGTTCTTC
11	TRBV2	few	NA	TRBJ2-7	CASSPYYEQYF	TGTGCCAGCAGCCCTTACTACGAGCAGTACTTC
16	TRBV7-2	NA	TRBD2	TRBJ2-1	CASSSHGGRTPGEQFF	TGTGCCAGCAGCTCTCACGGCGGGAGGACTCCTGGCGAGCAGTTCTTC
15	TRBV15	few	TRBD2	TRBJ2-5	CATSGRTSGGETQYF	TGTGCCACCAGCGGGCGGACTAGTGGGGGAGAGACCCAGTACTTC
13	TRBV2	NA	NA	TRBJ2-5	CASTPGESETQYF	TGTGCCAGCACCCCAGGGGAGTCAGAGACCCAGTACTTC
15	TRBV28	few	TRBD2	TRBJ2-7	CASSHRTSGSYEQYF	TGTGCCAGCAGTCACCGGACTAGCGGATCTTACGAGCAGTACTTC
17	TRBV2	few	TRBD2	TRBJ2-5	CASSEVPSGRALETQYF	TGTGCCAGCAGTGAAGTCCCTAGCGGGAGGGCCCTCGAGACCCAGTACTTC